The 23 T cell receptor beta chains in this list originate from one sample, sequenced in a study of T cell responses to AZD1222 COVID-19 vaccine (dated by TCRdb to about 2021). Receptor amplification or capture employed the immunoSEQ multiplex PCR assay. In its TCRdb copy, this immuneACCESS table keeps in-frame sequences only and misses some clones. Where compared with another copy, unresolved V genes explain less than half of these, and the others have no known cause. The sample includes 130,000 or so clones, with 91% observed a single time. Together, the top ten hold 7.5% of the sample. The time point label, as the study defines it: about 28 days (+/-7) after the second vaccine dose. The treatment or condition label of this sample denotes: meningococcal conjugate vaccine given as trial control. The sequencing here drew on peripheral blood, taken 28 days after the second dose of the MenACWY control vaccine. The receptors shown here come from an adult who received the MenACWY meningococcal vaccine as a control.

V and J are TRBV27 and TRBJ1-4; D possibly corresponds to TRBD1 (5 bases). Trimming cost V 5 bases and J 8 bases, with 15 bases left between them. The CDR3 runs to 14 residues. From germline, CDR1 is MNHEY and CDR2 SMNVEV (reference sequence). CDR3 DNA: TGTGCCAGCAGTGAACGCCGGGACGTCGAAAAACTGTTTTTT. Protein product: CASSERRDVEKLFF.

V and J are TRBV14 and TRBJ1-2; no clear D. The CDR3 runs to 13 residues. V dropped 0 bases and J dropped 4 bases, with 6 bases sitting between them. The V gene's germline CDR1 is SGHDN and CDR2 FVKESK. CDR3 protein: CASSQDIAYGYTF. The DNA for the CDR3 is TGTGCCAGCAGCCAAGATATCGCCTATGGCTACACCTTC.

This sequence joins TRBV7-8 and TRBJ2-5; 9 bases line up with TRBD2. The CDR3 is made up of 16 amino acids. The germline V gene has CDR1 SGHVS and CDR2 FQNEAQ. V was clipped by 5 bases and J by 5 bases; unmatched bases: 12. The CDR3 region has the DNA TGTGCCAGCAGCCGGAGACTAGCGGTGAATGTGGAGACCCAGTACTTC. This codes for CASSRRLAVNVETQYF.

This clone showed up just a few times. The J gene is TRBJ2-5, the V gene TRBV5-1; a possible D gene is TRBD2 (6 bases). The CDR3 consists of 15 residues. Germline CDR1 reads SGHRS; CDR2 reads YFSETQ. The germline V and J ends were trimmed by 0 bases and 4 bases, with 13 bases remaining between them. CDR3 DNA: TGCGCCAGCAGCTTGGCCGCGGGGAAGAGAGAGACCCAGTACTTC. It is translated as CASSLAAGKRETQYF.

The chain uses TRBV7-2 and TRBJ1-5, with 7 nucleotides matching TRBD1. Trimming at V came to 1 base and at J to 7 bases, leaving 4 bases not matched to a gene. Germline values: CDR1 SGHTA, CDR2 FQGNSA. The CDR3 loop spans 14 amino acids. The CDR3 loop is CASSLVQGVQPQHF. CDR3 DNA sequence: TGTGCCAGCAGCTTAGTCCAGGGGGTCCAGCCCCAGCATTTT.

CDR3 nucleotides: TGTGCCAGCAGTTTCAGGAATCAGCCCCAGCATTTT. This codes for CASSFRNQPQHF. The chain carries TRBV27 and TRBJ1-5; D not resolved. CDR3 length equals 12 residues. V lost 3 bases and J lost 4, with 4 bases in between. Germline V lookup: CDR1 MNHEY, CDR2 SMNVEV (reference sequence).

The CDR3 DNA reads as TGTGCCAGTAGGGAGGGGCGCTCCTATAATTCACCCCTCCACTTT. It yields the protein CASREGRSYNSPLHF. The V and J genes are TRBV19 and TRBJ1-6, with D perhaps matching TRBD1 (5 bases). The V gene lost 6 bases and the J gene lost 0 bases, with 9 bases spanning the gap. Germline CDR1 LNHDA, CDR2 SQIVND (reference sequence). The CDR3 length is 15 residues.

The J gene is TRBJ2-2, the V gene TRBV19, with D possibly matching TRBD2 (6 bases). The ends were cut back, 7 bases at V and 0 bases at J, with 12 bases in the middle. In germline, CDR1 is LNHDA, CDR2 SQIVND (reference sequence). The CDR3 runs to 15 residues. CDR3 residues: CASKSSASNTGELFF. CDR3 DNA sequence: TGTGCCAGTAAATCTAGCGCGTCGAACACCGGGGAGCTGTTTTTT.

This chain connects TRBV3-1 (or the pseudogene TRBV3-2) to TRBJ1-5; 7 bases are shared with TRBD1. The germline V gene has CDR1 LGHDT and CDR2 YNNKEL (reference sequence). With 2 bases clipped from V and 6 bases from J, the junction kept 7 bases outside the gene matches. The CDR3 contains 15 residues. CDR3 amino acids: CASSQPDRVGQPQHF. The CDR3 region has the DNA TGTGCCAGCAGCCAACCAGACAGGGTTGGTCAGCCCCAGCATTTT.

The V gene is TRBV30, the J gene TRBJ1-6, with D tentatively TRBD1 (5 bases). Between the trimmed V and J ends, which lost 8 bases and 6 bases, there was a span of 14 bases. Germline values: CDR1 GTSNPN, CDR2 SVGIG (reference sequence). This CDR3 has 13 amino acids. The chain's CDR3 is CARATAANSPLHF. The CDR3 nucleotides are TGTGCCCGAGCGACAGCGGCTAATTCACCCCTCCACTTT.

About this clone: The identical CDR3 is also encoded by other nucleotide sequences in the sample. The rearrangement uses TRBV7-2 and TRBJ2-5; possible D gene TRBD2, 6 bases. Trimming shortened V by 0 bases and J by 4 bases, and 9 bases separated the two germline ends. Looked up from germline, CDR1 is SGHTA and CDR2 is FQGNSA. This CDR3 comprises 14 residues. CDR3 region: CASSLAGGGETQYF. The DNA for the CDR3 is TGTGCCAGCAGCTTAGCGGGGGGAGGAGAGACCCAGTACTTC.

This chain links TRBV2 with TRBJ1-4; a possible D gene is TRBD1 (6 bases). The CDR3 is 13 amino acids. Germline CDR1 SNHLY, CDR2 FYNNEI. Trimming pared 6 bases from V and 8 bases from J, leaving 13 bases between. In DNA, the CDR3 is TGTGCCAGCAGGGGGGGCCTAAGGGAAAAACTGTTTTTT. This encodes CASRGGLREKLFF.

In its sample, this clone was seen once. V and J are TRBV28 and TRBJ2-7, with TRBD1 as a possible D gene (5 bases). CDR3 length: 13 residues. The germline V gene encodes CDR1 MDHEN and CDR2 SYDVKM. Trimming pared 2 bases from V and 6 bases from J, leaving 11 bases between. CDR3 amino acids: CASSLHSGLEQYF. The DNA for the CDR3 is TGTGCCAGCAGTTTACATTCAGGGCTCGAGCAGTACTTC.

This chain uses TRBV3-1 (or the pseudogene TRBV3-2) with TRBJ1-2; possibly TRBD1 for D (5 bases). The germline V gene encodes CDR1 LGHDT and CDR2 YNNKEL (reference sequence). Trimming removed 1 base at V and 2 bases at J, with 8 bases between. The CDR3 loop spans 14 amino acids. The CDR3 DNA is TGTGCCAGCAGCCAAGGAGAGGGGAACTATGGCTACACCTTC. As protein: CASSQGEGNYGYTF.

A single count supports this clone. The V gene is TRBV24-1, the J gene TRBJ2-1, with D perhaps matching TRBD2 (5 bases). CDR1 and CDR2 (germline): KGHDR, SFDVKD. This CDR3 region has 14 residues. Trimming shortened V by 3 bases and J by 7 bases, and 12 bases separated the two germline ends. This CDR3 reads CATSDEGRRNEQFF. The CDR3 nucleotides read TGTGCCACCAGTGATGAGGGAAGGCGGAATGAGCAGTTCTTC.

CDR3 DNA sequence: TGTGCCAGCAGAGGACAGGGTGGTACTGAAGCTTTCTTT. This gives the protein CASRGQGGTEAFF. This sequence joins TRBV6-4 and TRBJ1-1; TRBD1 aligns across 8 bases. Trimming removed 6 bases from V and 5 bases from J; junction bases left unmatched: 5. The CDR3 has 13 amino acids. Germline CDR1 is MRHNA and CDR2 is SNTAGT.

The V and J genes are TRBV5-1 and TRBJ2-7; 7 positions agree with TRBD1. Germline lookup yields CDR1 SGHRS and CDR2 YFSETQ. The CDR3 runs 14 residues. After removal of 4 bases from V and 1 base from J, the junction contained 5 bases not matched to a gene. CDR3 DNA sequence: TGCGCCAGCAGCGACCCCAGGGGGTCCTACGAGCAGTACTTC. Amino acid sequence: CASSDPRGSYEQYF. Drawing the rest from reference TRBV5-1 and TRBJ2-7, the complete variable domain is KAGVTQTPRYLIKTRGQQVTLSCSPISGHRSVSWYQQTPGQGLQFLFEYFSETQRNKGNFPGRFSGRQFSNSRSEMNVSTLELGDSALYLCASSDPRGSYEQYFGPGTRLTVT.

This rearrangement joins TRBV6-4 to TRBJ2-2; the D is unclear. V was shortened by 0 bases and J by 7 bases, with 9 bases between the two germline ends. Germline V gene data show CDR1 as MRHNA and CDR2 as SNTAGT. The CDR3 loop spans 14 amino acids. The CDR3 loop is CASSDSTNGGELFF. The CDR3 DNA reads as TGTGCCAGCAGTGACTCTACCAATGGCGGGGAGCTGTTTTTT.

The chain joins TRBV3-1 (or the pseudogene TRBV3-2) to TRBJ1-3; D might be TRBD1 (6 bases). CDR3 length equals 15 residues. Germline CDR1 is LGHDT and CDR2 is YNNKEL (reference sequence). V lost 5 bases and J 0 bases, leaving 11 bases between the germline ends. The CDR3 spells CASSRGGNSGNTIYF. CDR3 coding DNA: TGTGCCAGCAGCAGGGGGGGCAACTCTGGAAACACCATATATTTT.

V usage is TRBV12-3 or TRBV12-4 and J usage is TRBJ1-1, with TRBD1 matching over 7 bases. Trimming at V came to 8 bases and at J to 1 base, leaving 4 bases not matched to a gene. The CDR3 loop spans 13 amino acids. CDR3 sequence reads: CASHRQGNTEAFF. The CDR3 coding sequence is TGTGCCAGCCATAGACAGGGGAACACTGAAGCTTTCTTT.

This rearrangement joins TRBV6-5 to TRBJ2-2; D unresolved. From germline, CDR1 is MNHEY and CDR2 SVGAGI. V dropped 4 bases and J dropped 2 bases, with 2 bases sitting between them. CDR3 length: 12 residues. This chain's CDR3 is CASSFNTGELFF. The CDR3 nucleotides are TGTGCCAGCAGTTTTAACACCGGGGAGCTGTTTTTT.

This chain joins TRBV6-2 or TRBV6-3 and TRBJ2-1, with a tentative D call TRBD2 (5 bases). This CDR3 region has 17 residues. CDR1 is MNHEY and CDR2 is SVGEGT in the germline V gene. With 6 bases removed from V and 6 bases from J, the gap between germline ends came to 24 bases. The CDR3, as DNA: TGTGCCAGCAGCCAATCAAGAGGGCTTAGGATTGGCAATGAGCAGTTCTTC. This gives the protein CASSQSRGLRIGNEQFF.

This clone was recorded a few times. The chain links TRBV30 to TRBJ1-4; no reliable D call. Germline V gene lookup returns CDR1 GTSNPN and CDR2 SVGIG (reference sequence). CDR3 length: 15 residues. Trimming stripped 1 base from V and 10 bases from J, with 19 bases between. The CDR3: CAWSAPLTSGRKLFF. Here the CDR3 DNA reads TGTGCCTGGAGTGCCCCCCTTACTTCGGGCAGAAAACTGTTTTTT.